This T cell receptor beta chain was captured in a study of human thymus T cells. TCRdb keeps only in-frame clones here, not all; method: immunoSEQ multiplex PCR. The table includes around 44,000 clones, roughly 94% detected once. The ends were cut back, 5 bases at V and 0 bases at J, with 12 bases in the middle. Germline loops: CDR1 PRHDT, CDR2 FYEKMQ (reference sequence). The CDR3 spans 15 residues. Each of the donors was a healthy Finnish infant who was undergoing open corrective cardiac surgery for congenital heart defects. A roughly 0.45-1 mL peripheral blood aliquot was taken intraoperatively from four of eight donors. All available leukocytes, rather than a set cell count, yielded the blood DNA. Concerning this clone itself: No antigen is known for it.

Regarding the study as a whole: The authors found apparently biased V and J gene usage in thymic and blood repertoires.

The chain combines TRBV13 with TRBJ2-3; D possibly uses TRBD1 or TRBD2 (7 bases each). Material: blood. The TCR originated in a boy younger than two with a congenital heart defect but otherwise immunologically healthy. CDR3 residues: CASSPGGASTDTQYF. For the CDR3, the DNA is TGTGCCAGCAGCCCAGGGGGGGCTAGCACAGATACGCAGTATTTT. The variable domain in full, completed from reference TRBV13 and TRBJ2-3, reads AAGVIQSPRHLIKEKRETATLKCYPIPRHDTVYWYQQGPGQDPQFLISFYEKMQSDKGSIPDRFSAQQFSDYHSELNMSSLELGDSALYFCASSPGGASTDTQYFGPGTRLTVL.